This T cell receptor beta chain was documented in a study of blood T cell repertoires in COVID-19. Data came from immunoSEQ multiplex PCR; TCRdb stores just in-frame clones and leaves some out. The sample carries some 220,000 clones, roughly 84% recorded once. The CDR3 runs to 13 residues. Germline V lookup: CDR1 SGHTA, CDR2 FQGNSA. V was pared by 5 bases and J by 7 bases, with 4 bases of the junction left unmatched. Sequenced material: peripheral blood. The chain links TRBV7-2 to TRBJ1-2; 10 bases are a match to TRBD1. The clonotype was recovered from a man between 45 and 60 years old with active or convalescent COVID-19. The CDR3 loop is CASSGRQGAGYTF. Written as DNA, the CDR3 is TGTGCCAGCAGCGGACGACAGGGGGCTGGCTACACCTTC.